These 12 T cell receptor beta chains originate from one sample sequenced in a study of cytomegalovirus exposure and HLA in healthy donors. Researchers ran the PCR with 60 Vbeta and 13 Jbeta primers. Method: immunoSEQ multiplex PCR; TCRdb's copy keeps in-frame clones and lacks some. The table includes hundreds of thousands of clones, 75% to 90% detected once. Sample: PBMCs. These receptors all come from a woman between 18 and 30 years old in good health and CMV-seronegative.

The J gene is TRBJ2-3, the V gene TRBV14, with D unresolved. The germline V gene encodes CDR1 SGHDN and CDR2 FVKESK. V lost 1 base, J lost 2 bases, and 13 bases lay in between. This CDR3 contains 16 residues. The CDR3 DNA is TGTGCCAGCAGCCAAGTTCTGGCGGCGCTCACAGATACGCAGTATTTT. This gives the protein CASSQVLAALTDTQYF.

The CDR3 nucleotides read TGTGCCAGCAGCAGTGAAGCGGGAGCCCTCTACAATGAGCAGTTCTTC. Translation: CASSSEAGALYNEQFF. The chain uses TRBV7-9 and TRBJ2-1; TRBD2 agrees at 8 bases. The CDR3 is 16 residues long. V lost 5 bases and J lost 3; bases outside the gene matches: 9. Germline values: CDR1 SEHNR, CDR2 FQNEAQ (reference sequence).

The rearrangement links TRBV5-1 to TRBJ2-5, with a weak D call TRBD1 (6 bases). The CDR3 is made up of 14 amino acids. The V and J ends lost 2 bases and 2 bases respectively, with 10 bases between them. Germline lookup yields CDR1 SGHRS and CDR2 YFSETQ. The CDR3 protein is CASSLQGNQETQYF. The DNA of the CDR3 is TGCGCCAGCAGCTTACAGGGTAATCAAGAGACCCAGTACTTC.

The chain links TRBV7-2 to TRBJ2-1; D might be TRBD2 (5 bases). Germline CDR1 SGHTA, CDR2 FQGNSA. The CDR3 contains 14 residues. V was clipped by 4 bases and J by 8 bases, with 15 bases between them. The CDR3, as DNA: TGTGCCAGCAGCTCAAAGGGTCGAGGGTATGAGCAGTTCTTC. Encoded protein: CASSSKGRGYEQFF.

V is TRBV18 and J is TRBJ2-7; maybe TRBD1 (5 bases). Trimming stripped 3 bases from V and 3 bases from J, with 9 bases between. The CDR3 consists of 13 residues. Germline values: CDR1 KGHSH, CDR2 LQKENI. The CDR3 nucleotides are TGTGCCAGCTCACCTCAGGGAAACTACGAGCAGTACTTC. Amino acids: CASSPQGNYEQYF.

This chain connects TRBV7-2 to TRBJ2-7; TRBD1 agrees at 7 bases. This CDR3 region has 16 residues. Germline V lookup: CDR1 SGHTA, CDR2 FQGNSA. V lost 5 bases to trimming and J lost 2 bases; unmatched junction nucleotides: 12. The CDR3 reads CASSLEPDRETYEQYF. The CDR3 DNA follows: TGTGCCAGCAGCCTAGAACCCGACAGGGAGACCTACGAGCAGTACTTC.

V is TRBV19 and J is TRBJ2-1; a possible D gene is TRBD2 (6 bases). V was pared by 7 bases and J by 10 bases, with 14 bases between. The CDR3 runs to 12 residues. Germline V lookup: CDR1 LNHDA, CDR2 SQIVND (reference sequence). The CDR3, as DNA: TGTGCCAGTAATGATGTGGGGAGGGAGCAGTTCTTC. It is translated as CASNDVGREQFF.

The chain couples TRBV28 to TRBJ2-1, with a tentative D call TRBD2 (5 bases). Germline loops: CDR1 MDHEN, CDR2 SYDVKM. This CDR3 has 18 amino acids. Trimming stripped 2 bases from V and 0 bases from J, with 17 bases between. The CDR3 here is CASSLGRGALTSYNEQFF. The CDR3 region has the DNA TGTGCCAGCAGTTTAGGCCGGGGAGCTCTGACCTCCTACAATGAGCAGTTCTTC.

The gene calls are TRBV14 and TRBJ2-7; D may be TRBD1 (5 bases). This CDR3 region has 14 residues. Germline V gene sequence: CDR1 SGHDN, CDR2 FVKESK. V was clipped by 2 bases and J by 2 bases, with 10 bases between them. In DNA, the CDR3 is TGTGCCAGCAGCCAAATACCCAGGGCCTACGAGCAGTACTTC. The encoded protein is CASSQIPRAYEQYF.

This clone was observed once. This rearrangement joins TRBV19 to TRBJ1-1; D is possibly TRBD1 (5 bases). This CDR3 has 13 residues. CDR1 LNHDA and CDR2 SQIVND come from the germline V gene (reference sequence). Trimming pared 7 bases from V and 5 bases from J, leaving 14 bases between. The CDR3 protein is CASTWGDRTEAFF. The DNA for the CDR3 is TGTGCCAGTACCTGGGGGGATCGTACTGAAGCTTTCTTT. The whole variable domain, filled in from reference TRBV19 and TRBJ1-1, reads DGGITQSPKYLFRKEGQNVTLSCEQNLNHDAMYWYRQDPGQGLRLIYYSQIVNDFQKGDIAEGYSVSREKKESFPLTVTSAQKNPTAFYLCASTWGDRTEAFFGQGTRLTVV.

The chain carries TRBV2 and TRBJ1-5; D gene ambiguous. The germline V gene encodes CDR1 SNHLY and CDR2 FYNNEI. The germline V and J ends were trimmed by 7 bases and 0 bases, with 7 bases remaining between them. The CDR3 is made up of 13 amino acids. CDR3 sequence reads: CASNDYSNQPQHF. DNA of the CDR3: TGTGCCAGCAATGACTATAGCAATCAGCCCCAGCATTTT.

The chain links TRBV5-5 to TRBJ2-3; D might be TRBD2 (6 bases). The CDR3 totals 13 residues. V was clipped by 4 bases and J by 12 bases, with 18 bases between them. Looked up from germline, CDR1 is SGHKS and CDR2 is YYEKEE (reference sequence). The CDR3: CASSPSPGTFQYF. CDR3 DNA sequence: TGTGCCAGCAGCCCGAGCCCCGGGACTTTCCAGTATTTT.